This record concerns one TCR beta chain sequence. V was cut by 4 bases and J by 0 bases, with 10 bases left in between. The CDR3 runs to 14 residues. Germline values: CDR1 SGHNT, CDR2 YYREEE (reference sequence). The source of the sample is a study of blood T cell repertoires in COVID-19. Overall study context: Acute and convalescent COVID-19 specimens originated in the United States, Italy and Spain.

Source study methods: The assay estimated nucleated cells by amplifying reference gene primers. Produced via immunoSEQ multiplex PCR; TCRdb's table is partial and in-frame only. That table gives V, J and clone size, and the DNA gave D and trimming. The table has more than 110,000 clones, around 82% seen once. Sequencing was done on a sample of peripheral blood. This clonotype originated in a human donor in a cohort sampled during active COVID-19. V is TRBV5-4 and J is TRBJ1-2; D is possibly TRBD1 (5 bases). The CDR3 is CASSGASANYGYTF. The CDR3 DNA sequence: TGTGCCAGCAGCGGGGCCTCAGCTAACTATGGCTACACCTTC.